These 26 T cell receptor beta chains were sequenced from one sample in a study of control samples from healthy donors and cancer patients. Libraries were prepared by immunoSEQ multiplex PCR; TCRdb keeps only in-frame clonotypes and omits some of them. The table has some 120,000 clones, approximately 90% seen once. Material: blood. Every receptor here comes from a man between 18 and 35 years old in good health.

The rearrangement links TRBV29-1 to TRBJ2-7; 10 positions match TRBD1. Germline CDR1 SQVTM, CDR2 ANQGSEA. The CDR3 totals 12 residues. V lost 6 bases, J lost 2 bases, and 1 base stayed unmatched. The CDR3 DNA reads as TGCAGCGTGACAGGGGGCACCTACGAGCAGTACTTC. This gives the protein CSVTGGTYEQYF.

This clone was seen once. This rearrangement joins TRBV7-2 to TRBJ1-2; D not resolved. The germline V and J ends were trimmed by 3 bases and 2 bases, with 7 bases remaining between them. CDR3 size: 13 residues. CDR1 is SGHTA, CDR2 FQGNSA, per germline. The CDR3 DNA sequence: TGTGCCAGCAGCTTGGGCAGGAACTATGGCTACACCTTC. Its translation is CASSLGRNYGYTF. Full variable domain (missing parts from reference TRBV7-2 and TRBJ1-2): GAGVSQSPSNKVTEKGKDVELRCDPISGHTALYWYRQSLGQGLEFLIYFQGNSAPDKSGLPSDRFSAERTGGSVSTLTIQRTQQEDSAVYLCASSLGRNYGYTFGSGTRLTVV.

The genes are TRBV27 and TRBJ1-1; TRBD1 matches at 7 bases. Germline lookup yields CDR1 MNHEY and CDR2 SMNVEV (reference sequence). Losses at the gene ends were 10 bases for V and 6 bases for J; bases not matched to a gene: 14. The CDR3 sequence is 14 residues long. Here the CDR3 DNA reads TGTGCCACCAGAGACTCAGGGGGAGCGGCTGAAGCTTTCTTT. Amino acid sequence: CATRDSGGAAEAFF.

This clone was seen only once. The chain couples TRBV28 to TRBJ2-4, with a weak D call TRBD2 (5 bases). CDR3 length equals 15 residues. CDR1 is MDHEN, CDR2 SYDVKM, per germline. The V and J ends lost 5 bases and 0 bases respectively, with 11 bases between them. The CDR3 DNA sequence: TGTGCCAGCAGTCTTATCGGGGTAGCCAAAAACATTCAGTACTTC. It codes for CASSLIGVAKNIQYF.

The chain recombines TRBV25-1 with TRBJ2-6; 10 bases fit TRBD1. Losses at the gene ends were 10 bases for V and 0 bases for J; bases not matched to a gene: 6. The germline V gene encodes CDR1 MGHDK and CDR2 SYGVNS. The CDR3 is 16 amino acids. The CDR3 region has the DNA TGTGCCACCATAGGACAGGGGGTCTCTGGGGCCAACGTCCTGACTTTC. Residues: CATIGQGVSGANVLTF.

J is TRBJ2-2 and V is TRBV2, with 10 bases aligning to TRBD1. This CDR3 comprises 14 residues. From germline, CDR1 is SNHLY and CDR2 FYNNEI. The V and J ends lost 6 bases and 5 bases, in that order; junction bases with no gene match: 3. For the CDR3, the DNA is TGTGCCAGCAGCCCGGACAGGGGGACCGGGGAGCTGTTTTTT. This sequence encodes CASSPDRGTGELFF.

Only one count was recorded for this clone. The chain carries TRBV2 and TRBJ2-5; D is uncertain. CDR3 size: 12 residues. In germline, CDR1 is SNHLY, CDR2 FYNNEI. V shed 4 bases and J shed 6 bases, with 9 bases lying between them. The CDR3, as DNA: TGTGCCAGCAGTGTCGGTGGGCAGACCCAGTACTTC. Protein sequence: CASSVGGQTQYF.

The chain has TRBV5-1 and TRBJ1-2; D unresolved. Trimming pared 5 bases from V and 8 bases from J, leaving 25 bases between. Germline CDR1 and CDR2: SGHRS and YFSETQ. The CDR3 contains 16 residues. For the CDR3, the DNA is TGCGCCAGCAGGTTTGGAGGGTCCGTCGTTTTCTCCGGCTACACCTTC. Protein product: CASRFGGSVVFSGYTF.

This clone was detected once. This chain connects TRBV10-3 to TRBJ2-2, with D perhaps TRBD2 (5 bases). Germline CDR1 ENHRY, CDR2 SYGVKD. The CDR3 extends over 12 amino acids. V was pared by 10 bases and J by 5 bases, with 11 bases between. The CDR3 here is CASGGYTGELFF. CDR3 in DNA: TGTGCCAGCGGAGGATATACCGGGGAGCTGTTTTTT.

This chain uses TRBV7-7 with TRBJ2-6, with TRBD2 matching over 8 bases. This CDR3 spans 14 amino acids. Germline CDR1 reads SSHAT; CDR2 reads FNYEAQ (reference sequence). DNA of the CDR3: TGTGCTAGCGGGGAACACTCTGGGGCCAACGTCCTGACTTTC. Its protein is CASGEHSGANVLTF.

The rearrangement uses TRBV9 and TRBJ2-7; TRBD2 matches at 7 bases. V lost 4 bases and J lost 6; bases outside the gene matches: 13. Germline-derived CDR1 and CDR2 are SGDLS and YYNGEE. CDR3 size: 15 residues. The CDR3 loop reads CASSPRGGAGVEQYF. The CDR3 nucleotides read TGTGCCAGCAGCCCCCGGGGTGGGGCGGGGGTCGAGCAGTACTTC. The full variable domain, in which reference TRBV9 and TRBJ2-7 provide the parts outside the CDR3, is DSGVTQTPKHLITATGQRVTLRCSPRSGDLSVYWYQQSLDQGLQFLIQYYNGEERAKGNILERFSAQQFPDLHSELNLSSLELGDSALYFCASSPRGGAGVEQYFGPGTRLTVT.

This clone is a singleton in its sample. This rearrangement joins TRBV27 to TRBJ1-5; the match to TRBD1 covers 8 bases. J gave up 2 bases and V 5 bases, and 5 bases lay outside the gene matches. Per the germline V gene, CDR1 is MNHEY and CDR2 is SMNVEV (reference sequence). CDR3 length: 15 residues. CDR3 region: CASSLDRGGNQPQHF. The DNA for the CDR3 is TGTGCCAGCAGTCTTGACAGGGGTGGCAATCAGCCCCAGCATTTT.

The V gene is TRBV18, the J gene TRBJ2-2; D is possibly TRBD1 or TRBD2 (6 bases each). Germline CDR1 is KGHSH and CDR2 is LQKENI. CDR3 length: 15 residues. V dropped 4 bases and J dropped 9 bases, with 18 bases sitting between them. The CDR3 here is CASSRPGATIWELFF. The DNA for the CDR3 is TGTGCCAGCTCACGGCCGGGGGCTACGATCTGGGAGCTGTTTTTT. Based on the CDR3 plus reference TRBV18 and TRBJ2-2, the full variable domain is NAGVMQNPRHLVRRRGQEARLRCSPMKGHSHVYWYRQLPEEGLKFMVYLQKENIIDESGMPKERFSAEFPKEGPSILRIQQVVRGDSAAYFCASSRPGATIWELFFGEGSRLTVL.

CDR3 in DNA: TGCGCCAGCAGCTTGGGACAGGGGACTGGAAACACCATATATTTT. It specifies CASSLGQGTGNTIYF. The chain is built from TRBV5-1 and TRBJ1-3; 8 nucleotides agree with TRBD1. CDR1 and CDR2 from the germline V gene are SGHRS and YFSETQ. This CDR3 is built from 15 residues. V dropped 0 bases and J dropped 2; count of bases not matched to a gene: 1.

The genes are TRBV11-3 and TRBJ1-6, with 8 bases aligning to TRBD1. CDR3 length: 15 amino acids. V lost 4 bases to trimming and J lost 7 bases; unmatched junction nucleotides: 6. CDR1 is SGHNT, CDR2 YENEEA, per germline. The CDR3 here is CASSSRTGSNSPLHF. CDR3 in DNA: TGTGCCAGCAGCTCACGGACAGGGTCAAATTCACCCCTCCACTTT.

The genes are TRBV27 and TRBJ1-1; D is possibly TRBD1 (5 bases). The V end was cut by 2 bases, the J end by 1 base, with 8 bases between. CDR1 is MNHEY, CDR2 SMNVEV, per germline (reference sequence). The CDR3 length is 14 residues. The CDR3 region is CASSLGAPNTEAFF. The CDR3 region has the DNA TGTGCCAGCAGTTTAGGGGCCCCGAACACTGAAGCTTTCTTT.

The rearrangement links TRBV27 to TRBJ2-1; 12 positions match TRBD2. Germline V gene lookup returns CDR1 MNHEY and CDR2 SMNVEV (reference sequence). The CDR3 consists of 17 residues. Trimming took 4 bases from V and 0 from J; bases not matched to a gene: 4. The CDR3 nucleotides read TGTGCCAGCAGTTCCGGACTAGCGGGGAACTCCTACAATGAGCAGTTCTTC. This encodes CASSSGLAGNSYNEQFF.

At least ten counts were recorded for this clone. This rearrangement joins TRBV6-1 to TRBJ1-4; the D gene is possibly TRBD1 (6 bases). With 0 bases removed from V and 7 bases from J, the gap between germline ends came to 9 bases. The CDR3 runs 14 residues. Germline values: CDR1 MNHNS, CDR2 SASEGT. The CDR3 loop reads CASSEARGFEKLFF. The CDR3 DNA follows: TGTGCCAGCAGTGAAGCCAGGGGTTTTGAAAAACTGTTTTTT.

V and J are TRBV10-3 and TRBJ2-1; no firm D call. The CDR3 sequence is 12 residues long. Deletions cut 4 bases from V and 5 bases from J, with 6 bases between. Germline lookup yields CDR1 ENHRY and CDR2 SYGVKD. The CDR3 reads CAISVVDNEQFF. In DNA, the CDR3 is TGTGCCATCAGTGTTGTGGACAATGAGCAGTTCTTC.

V and J are TRBV18 and TRBJ1-1; D gene uncertain. From germline, CDR1 is KGHSH and CDR2 LQKENI. This CDR3 is 14 amino acids long. The V end was cut by 1 base, the J end by 8 bases, with 14 bases between. CDR3 loop: CASSPQGSGGEAFF. The CDR3 DNA reads TGTGCCAGCTCACCACAGGGCTCTGGCGGGGAAGCTTTCTTT.

The rearrangement links TRBV5-1 to TRBJ1-5; the D gene is possibly TRBD1 (5 bases). The CDR3 is made up of 15 amino acids. V was clipped by 4 bases and J by 4 bases, with 15 bases between them. Germline V gene lookup returns CDR1 SGHRS and CDR2 YFSETQ. CDR3 sequence reads: CASSPGTGGNQPQHF. As DNA, the CDR3 is TGCGCCAGCAGCCCCGGAACCGGGGGAAATCAGCCCCAGCATTTT.

This chain links TRBV18 with TRBJ2-5, with 9 bases fitting TRBD1. The CDR3 covers 15 residues. Trimming at V came to 3 bases and at J to 0 bases, leaving 2 bases not matched to a gene. CDR1 and CDR2 from the germline V gene are KGHSH and LQKENI. As DNA, the CDR3 is TGTGCCAGCTCACCGGGGGACAGGGACCAAGAGACCCAGTACTTC. Its protein product is CASSPGDRDQETQYF.

This chain joins TRBV5-1 and TRBJ2-3; weak D call: TRBD2 (6 bases). Germline loops: CDR1 SGHRS, CDR2 YFSETQ. V gave up 0 bases and J gave up 0 bases, with 8 bases separating them. This CDR3 has 15 amino acids. The CDR3 nucleotides are TGCGCCAGCAGCTTGGTTAGCGGAAGCACAGATACGCAGTATTTT. It yields the protein CASSLVSGSTDTQYF.

This chain uses TRBV2 with TRBJ2-3, with a weak D call TRBD2 (6 bases). The CDR3 has 16 amino acids. Germline loops: CDR1 SNHLY, CDR2 FYNNEI. Trimming pared 5 bases from V and 3 bases from J, leaving 18 bases between. CDR3 in amino acids: CASSPRRAGGTDTQYF. The CDR3 DNA reads as TGTGCCAGCAGTCCCCGGAGGGCCGGTGGTACAGATACGCAGTATTTT. Full variable domain (rest looked up from reference TRBV2 and TRBJ2-3): EPEVTQTPSHQVTQMGQEVILRCVPISNHLYFYWYRQILGQKVEFLVSFYNNEISEKSEIFDDQFSVERPDGSNFTLKIRSTKLEDSAMYFCASSPRRAGGTDTQYFGPGTRLTVL.

This clone was found a few times. The V call is TRBV6-2 or TRBV6-3, the J call TRBJ1-5, with TRBD1 identical over 7 bases. CDR3 length: 17 amino acids. With V trimmed by 2 bases and J by 2 bases, 9 bases remained unmatched. The germline CDR1 and CDR2 sequences are MNHEY and SVGEGT. The CDR3 is CASSYSTGASGNQPQHF. The CDR3 DNA is TGTGCCAGCAGTTACAGTACAGGGGCGTCCGGCAATCAGCCCCAGCATTTT.

The CDR3 region is CASSQGLRQVHV. The CDR3 region has the DNA TGTGCCAGCAGCCAGGGACTTAGGCAGGTGCACGTC. The rearrangement links TRBV6-5 to TRBJ2-7, with a weak D call TRBD2 (6 bases). Per germline, CDR1 MNHEY and CDR2 SVGAGI. This CDR3 region has 12 residues.